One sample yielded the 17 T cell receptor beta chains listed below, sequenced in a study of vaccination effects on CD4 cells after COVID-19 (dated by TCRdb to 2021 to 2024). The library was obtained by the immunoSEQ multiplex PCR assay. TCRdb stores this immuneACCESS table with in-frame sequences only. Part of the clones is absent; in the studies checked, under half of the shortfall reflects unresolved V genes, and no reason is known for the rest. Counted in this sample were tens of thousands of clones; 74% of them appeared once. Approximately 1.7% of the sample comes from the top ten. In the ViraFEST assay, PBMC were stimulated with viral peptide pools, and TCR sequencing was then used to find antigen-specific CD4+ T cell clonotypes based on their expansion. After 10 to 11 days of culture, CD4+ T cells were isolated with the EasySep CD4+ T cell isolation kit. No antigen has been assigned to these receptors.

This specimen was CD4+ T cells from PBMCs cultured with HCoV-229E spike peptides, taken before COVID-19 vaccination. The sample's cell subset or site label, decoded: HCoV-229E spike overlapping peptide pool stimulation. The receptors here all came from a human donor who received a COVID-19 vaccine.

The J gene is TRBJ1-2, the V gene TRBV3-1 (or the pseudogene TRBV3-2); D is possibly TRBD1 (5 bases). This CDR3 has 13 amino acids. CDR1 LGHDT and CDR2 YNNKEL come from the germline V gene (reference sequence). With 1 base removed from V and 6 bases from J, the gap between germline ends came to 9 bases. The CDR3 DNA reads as TGTGCCAGCAGCCAAGCCCAGGGAAATGGCTACACCTTC. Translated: CASSQAQGNGYTF.

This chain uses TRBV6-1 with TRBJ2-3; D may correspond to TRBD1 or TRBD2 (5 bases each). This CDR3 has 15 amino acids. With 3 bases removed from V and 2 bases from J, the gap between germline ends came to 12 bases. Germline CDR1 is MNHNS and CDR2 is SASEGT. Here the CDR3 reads CASSEWGILTDTQYF. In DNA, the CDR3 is TGTGCCAGCAGTGAGTGGGGGATACTCACAGATACGCAGTATTTT.

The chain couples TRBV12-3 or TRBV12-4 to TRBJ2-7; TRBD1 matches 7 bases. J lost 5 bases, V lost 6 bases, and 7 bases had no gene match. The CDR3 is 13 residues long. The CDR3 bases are TGTGCCAGCAGGATACAGGGGAACCACGAGCAGTACGTC. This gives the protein CASRIQGNHEQYV.

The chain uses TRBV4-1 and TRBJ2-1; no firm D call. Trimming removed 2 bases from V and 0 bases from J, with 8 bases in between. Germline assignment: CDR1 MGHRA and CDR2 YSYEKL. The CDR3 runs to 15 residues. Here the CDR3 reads CASSQTTSSYNEQFF. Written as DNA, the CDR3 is TGCGCCAGCAGCCAAACGACAAGCTCCTACAATGAGCAGTTCTTC.

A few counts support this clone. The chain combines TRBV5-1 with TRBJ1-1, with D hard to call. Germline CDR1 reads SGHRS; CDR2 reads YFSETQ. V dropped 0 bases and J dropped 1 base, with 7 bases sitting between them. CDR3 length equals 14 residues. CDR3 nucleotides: TGCGCCAGCAGCTTGGGGGCAGCGAACACTGAAGCTTTCTTT. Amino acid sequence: CASSLGAANTEAFF.

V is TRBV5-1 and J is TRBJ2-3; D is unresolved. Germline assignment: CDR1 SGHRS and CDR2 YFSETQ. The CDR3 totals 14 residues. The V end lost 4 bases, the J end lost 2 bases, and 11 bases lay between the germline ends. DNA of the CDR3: TGCGCCAGCAGCCCGAGATTAAACACAGATACGCAGTATTTT. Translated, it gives CASSPRLNTDTQYF.

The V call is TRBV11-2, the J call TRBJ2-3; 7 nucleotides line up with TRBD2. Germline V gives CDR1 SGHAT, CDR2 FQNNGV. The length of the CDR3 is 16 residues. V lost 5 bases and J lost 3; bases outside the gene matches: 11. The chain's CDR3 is CASSRSSGPMTDTQYF. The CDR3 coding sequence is TGTGCCAGCAGCCGCTCTAGCGGACCTATGACAGATACGCAGTATTTT.

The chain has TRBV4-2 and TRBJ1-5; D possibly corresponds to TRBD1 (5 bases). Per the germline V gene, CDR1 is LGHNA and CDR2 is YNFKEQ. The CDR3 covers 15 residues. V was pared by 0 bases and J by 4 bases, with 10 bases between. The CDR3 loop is CASSQEGRLNQPQHF. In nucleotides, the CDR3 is TGTGCCAGCAGCCAAGAGGGACGGCTTAATCAGCCCCAGCATTTT.

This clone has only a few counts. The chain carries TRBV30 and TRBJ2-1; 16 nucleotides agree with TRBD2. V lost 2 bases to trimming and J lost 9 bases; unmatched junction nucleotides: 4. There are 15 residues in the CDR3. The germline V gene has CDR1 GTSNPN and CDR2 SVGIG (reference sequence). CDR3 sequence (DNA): TGTGCCTGGAGTTCCGGGACTAGCGGGGGGGGTGAGCAGTTCTTC. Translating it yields CAWSSGTSGGGEQFF. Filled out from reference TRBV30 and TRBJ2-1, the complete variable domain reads SQTIHQWPATLVQPVGSPLSLECTVEGTSNPNLYWYRQAAGRGLQLLFYSVGIGQISSEVPQNLSASRPQDRQFILSSKKLLLSDSGFYLCAWSSGTSGGGEQFFGPGTRLTVL.

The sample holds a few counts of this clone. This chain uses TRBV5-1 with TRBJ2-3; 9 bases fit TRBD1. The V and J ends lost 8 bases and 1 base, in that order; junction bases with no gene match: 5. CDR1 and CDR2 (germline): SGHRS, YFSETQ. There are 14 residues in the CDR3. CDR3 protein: CASYRGPGTDTQYF. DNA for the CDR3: TGCGCCAGTTACAGGGGGCCAGGCACAGATACGCAGTATTTT.

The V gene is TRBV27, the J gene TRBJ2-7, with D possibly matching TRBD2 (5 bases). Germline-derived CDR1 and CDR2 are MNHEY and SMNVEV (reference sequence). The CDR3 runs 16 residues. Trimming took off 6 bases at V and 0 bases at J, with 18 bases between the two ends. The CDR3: CASRPGKRKLSYEQYV. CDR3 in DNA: TGTGCCAGCAGGCCCGGGAAGCGGAAACTCTCCTACGAGCAGTACGTC.

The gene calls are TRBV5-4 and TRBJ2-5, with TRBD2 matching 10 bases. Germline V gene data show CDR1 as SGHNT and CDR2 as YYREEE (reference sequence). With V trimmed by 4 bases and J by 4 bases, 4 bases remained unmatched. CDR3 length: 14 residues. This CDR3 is CASSSGGAIETQYF. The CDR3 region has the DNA TGTGCCAGCAGCAGCGGGGGGGCTATAGAGACCCAGTACTTC.

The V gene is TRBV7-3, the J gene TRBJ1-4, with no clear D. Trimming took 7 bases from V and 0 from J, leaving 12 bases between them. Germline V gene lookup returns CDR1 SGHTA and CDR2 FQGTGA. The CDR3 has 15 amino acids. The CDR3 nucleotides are TGTGCCAGCACCTCATTTTTAGCAACTAATGAAAAACTGTTTTTT. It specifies CASTSFLATNEKLFF.

The CDR3 DNA follows: TGCGCCAGCAGTGACGGGAGGTTGGAGACCCAGTACTTC. Its protein product is CASSDGRLETQYF. The V gene is TRBV10-1, the J gene TRBJ2-5; 7 bases align to TRBD2. CDR3 length: 13 amino acids. The germline CDR1 and CDR2 sequences are WNHNN and SYGVQD (reference sequence). Trimming removed 3 bases from V and 5 bases from J; junction bases left unmatched: 3.

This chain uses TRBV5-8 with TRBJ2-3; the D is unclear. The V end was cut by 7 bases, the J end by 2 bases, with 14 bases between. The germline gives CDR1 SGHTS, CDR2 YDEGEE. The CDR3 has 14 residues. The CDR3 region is CASVKRPATDTQYF. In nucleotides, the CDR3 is TGTGCCAGCGTAAAAAGGCCAGCCACAGATACGCAGTATTTT.

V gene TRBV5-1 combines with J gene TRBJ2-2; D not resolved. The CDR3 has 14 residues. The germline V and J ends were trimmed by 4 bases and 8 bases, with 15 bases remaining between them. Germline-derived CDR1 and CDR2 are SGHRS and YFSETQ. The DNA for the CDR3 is TGCGCCAGCAGCGGCGATCTAGTACCGGGGGAGCTGTTTTTT. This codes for CASSGDLVPGELFF.

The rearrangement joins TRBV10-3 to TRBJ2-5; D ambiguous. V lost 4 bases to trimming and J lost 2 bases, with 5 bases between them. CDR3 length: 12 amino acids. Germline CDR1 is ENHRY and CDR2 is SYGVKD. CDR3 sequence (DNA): TGTGCCATCAGTGGTGGGCAAGAGACCCAGTACTTC. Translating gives CAISGGQETQYF.